Presented here are 10 T cell receptor beta chains from one specimen sequenced in a study of shared clonotypes between healthy human individuals. Only in-frame clones appear in the TCRdb table, and some are missing; sequencing was by immunoSEQ multiplex PCR. The table lists fewer than 600,000 clones, roughly 80% of them singletons. Material for sequencing was PBMCs. The receptor source for this set is a woman aged 40 to 50 in good health. Some clones in this sample may be carry-over from other donors' samples.

The count of this clone is one. The chain combines TRBV29-1 with TRBJ2-7; D could derive from TRBD1 or TRBD2 (5 bases each). This CDR3 region has 15 residues. The V and J ends lost 7 bases and 2 bases respectively, with 21 bases between them. Germline-derived CDR1 and CDR2 are SQVTM and ANQGSEA. The CDR3 reads CSGWGTSTRAYEQYF. As DNA, the CDR3 is TGCAGCGGATGGGGGACCTCCACTCGTGCCTACGAGCAGTACTTC.

The count of this clone is one. This chain joins TRBV27 and TRBJ2-6; the D gene is possibly TRBD2 (5 bases). The CDR3 has 15 amino acids. In germline, CDR1 is MNHEY, CDR2 SMNVEV (reference sequence). V was trimmed by 5 bases and J by 0 bases, leaving 8 bases between them. CDR3 coding DNA: TGTGCCAGCAGTCAGCGGAGCTCTGGGGCCAACGTCCTGACTTTC. Translation gives CASSQRSSGANVLTF.

Comment on this clone: This specimen includes other DNA sequences encoding the same CDR3. The chain recombines TRBV7-9 with TRBJ2-7; D gene ambiguous. Germline V CDR1 and CDR2: SEHNR, FQNEAQ (reference sequence). V lost 1 base, J lost 2 bases, and 3 bases lay in between. The CDR3 sequence is 12 residues long. This chain's CDR3 is CASSLGAYEQYF. Here the CDR3 DNA reads TGTGCCAGCAGCTTAGGGGCCTACGAGCAGTACTTC. Full variable domain (outside the CDR3, taken from reference TRBV7-9 and TRBJ2-7): DTGVSQNPRHKITKRGQNVTFRCDPISEHNRLYWYRQTLGQGPEFLTYFQNEAQLEKSRLLSDRFSAERPKGSFSTLEIQRTEQGDSAMYLCASSLGAYEQYFGPGTRLTVT.

The chain recombines TRBV18 with TRBJ2-2; perhaps TRBD1 as D (5 bases). Germline CDR1 KGHSH, CDR2 LQKENI. The V end was cut by 4 bases, the J end by 6 bases, with 9 bases between. There are 13 residues in the CDR3. This chain's CDR3 is CASSLTESGELFF. The CDR3 DNA reads as TGTGCCAGCTCACTGACAGAATCCGGGGAGCTGTTTTTT.

The chain recombines TRBV28 with TRBJ2-7; no definite D call. V lost 1 base, J lost 0 bases, and 13 bases lay in between. This CDR3 is built from 16 residues. Germline CDR1 and CDR2: MDHEN and SYDVKM. As DNA, the CDR3 is TGTGCCAGCAGTTTATCGGCCGTGAGGAGCTCCTACGAGCAGTACTTC. Translated: CASSLSAVRSSYEQYF.

In the case of this clone: This could be a read error, since a much larger clone is one nucleotide away. The chain uses TRBV30 and TRBJ1-1; D not resolved. The V gene's germline CDR1 is GTSNPN and CDR2 SVGIG (reference sequence). This CDR3 spans 12 amino acids. The V end was cut by 5 bases, the J end by 7 bases, with 14 bases between. The CDR3 DNA is TGTGCCTGGGGGAGGGTAGGTCATGAAGCTTTCTTT. This translates into CAWGRVGHEAFF.

The gene calls are TRBV2 and TRBJ2-7; TRBD1 is a possible D gene (6 bases). V lost 7 bases, J lost 6 bases, and 13 bases lay in between. Germline CDR1 SNHLY, CDR2 FYNNEI. This CDR3 region has 12 residues. CDR3 DNA: TGTGCCAGCAAACAAGGCAGGGGCGAGCAGTACTTC. This gives the protein CASKQGRGEQYF.

This clone was detected ten times or more. The chain links TRBV25-1 to TRBJ1-4; the D is unclear. CDR3 length equals 13 residues. V was cut by 2 bases and J by 3 bases, with 4 bases left in between. Germline V gene lookup returns CDR1 MGHDK and CDR2 SYGVNS. For the CDR3, the DNA is TGTGCCAGCAGTGAAGTCCCTAATGAAAAACTGTTTTTT. Protein sequence: CASSEVPNEKLFF. The full variable domain, rest sourced from reference TRBV25-1 and TRBJ1-4, is EADIYQTPRYLVIGTGKKITLECSQTMGHDKMYWYQQDPGMELHLIHYSYGVNSTEKGDLSSESTVSRIRTEHFPLTLESARPSHTSQYLCASSEVPNEKLFFGSGTQLSVL.

The chain couples TRBV28 to TRBJ2-2; D is perhaps TRBD1 or TRBD2 (5 bases each). Germline CDR1 is MDHEN and CDR2 is SYDVKM. Trimming removed 6 bases from V and 0 bases from J, with 11 bases in between. This CDR3 region has 15 residues. This CDR3 reads CASSRRDPNTGELFF. The CDR3 nucleotides are TGTGCCAGCAGCCGCCGGGACCCGAACACCGGGGAGCTGTTTTTT.

The chain combines TRBV7-2 with TRBJ2-7; 7 nucleotides line up with TRBD2. Losses at the gene ends were 5 bases for V and 7 bases for J; bases not matched to a gene: 8. Germline V lookup: CDR1 SGHTA, CDR2 FQGNSA. The CDR3 is made up of 13 amino acids. CDR3 sequence: CASSPWDYPEQYF. The CDR3 DNA is TGTGCCAGCAGCCCGTGGGACTACCCAGAGCAGTACTTC.